This T cell receptor (beta chain) derives from a study of cytomegalovirus exposure and HLA in healthy donors. Overall study context: Sequencing of about 200 million T cells in an earlier analysis found 120 million or so unique TCR beta sequences. Points from the study as a whole: Reportedly, a later analysis found an Asian-associated ancestry cluster had fewer N-insertions than the approximately 700-donor mean. Presence/absence analyses supposed approximately even sequencing depth among donors. Analysis was carried out at a later point, and it linked a missense DCLRE1C variant to TCR beta V- and J-gene trimming.

The PCR was carried out with 60 Vbeta primers and 13 Jbeta primers. Produced via immunoSEQ multiplex PCR; TCRdb's table is partial and in-frame only. The sample records about 130,000 clones, about 73% being singletons. CDR3 size: 12 residues. The V and J ends lost 3 bases and 11 bases respectively, with 12 bases between them. Germline V CDR1 and CDR2: SGDLS, YYNGEE. This clone was found a few times. Its target is unknown. The sequence derives from a woman in her forties or fifties in good health and CMV-seropositive. The rearrangement uses TRBV9 and TRBJ2-1; no reliable D call. Sequencing input: PBMCs. CDR3 nucleotide sequence: TGTGCCAGCAGCGGGCCGCGGAATAAGCAGTTCTTC. It encodes CASSGPRNKQFF. The full variable domain, in which reference TRBV9 and TRBJ2-1 provide the parts outside the CDR3, is DSGVTQTPKHLITATGQRVTLRCSPRSGDLSVYWYQQSLDQGLQFLIQYYNGEERAKGNILERFSAQQFPDLHSELNLSSLELGDSALYFCASSGPRNKQFFGPGTRLTVL.